The 8 T cell receptor beta chains below were found in one sample sequenced in a study of T cell repertoires in cytomegalovirus infection. TCRdb re-derived calls from the reads in MiXCR, one entry per CDR3 protein. The sample yields roughly 920,000 distinct CDR3 sequences, approximately 33% seen once. No antigen is known for these receptors. The sample consisted of cultured CD8+ T cells from PBMCs, taken from culture after CMV antigen stimulation. All receptors come from a human donor in good health (CMV status not recorded). Some clones in this sample may be carry-over from other donors' samples.

Remarks on this clonotype: The germline gene is not matched at one end of the junction; a read error may be the cause. V is TRBV7-7 and J is TRBJ2-1, with 8 bases lining up with TRBD2. Per germline, CDR1 SSHAT and CDR2 FNYEAQ (reference sequence). This CDR3 region has 14 residues. Here the CDR3 reads CASSFLTSGNEQFF. CDR3 DNA sequence: TGTGCTAGCAGCTTCCTTACTAGCGGTAATGAGCAGTTCTTC.

This chain uses TRBV5-1 with TRBJ2-7, with 8 bases matching TRBD1. The V gene's germline CDR1 is SGHRS and CDR2 YFSETQ. CDR3 size: 15 residues. The junction had 7 bases not matched to a gene; V was cut back by 2 bases and J by 3 bases. Here the CDR3 reads CASSFQTGEFYEQYF. The CDR3 region has the DNA TGCGCCAGCAGCTTTCAGACAGGGGAGTTCTACGAGCAGTACTTC.

This clonotype has just a few counts. J is TRBJ1-5 and V is TRBV12-3 or TRBV12-4; 7 bases line up with TRBD1. The V and J ends lost 3 bases and 4 bases, in that order; junction bases with no gene match: 6. The CDR3 is 15 residues long. This chain's CDR3 is CASSFVGTDNQPQHF. CDR3 nucleotides: TGTGCCAGCAGTTTTGTAGGGACAGATAATCAGCCCCAGCATTTT.

This clonotype has a handful of counts. The chain joins TRBV27 to TRBJ1-2; 7 bases map to TRBD1. This CDR3 is built from 13 residues. Germline V lookup: CDR1 MNHEY, CDR2 SMNVEV (reference sequence). Trimming took 4 bases from V and 8 from J; bases not matched to a gene: 7. The CDR3 DNA is TGTGCCAGCAGTTCCGGGACAGTAGGAGGCTACACCTTC. Its protein is CASSSGTVGGYTF.

The chain links TRBV12-5 to TRBJ2-1; D is undetermined. This CDR3 is built from 14 residues. Trimming cost V 4 bases and J 0 bases, with 7 bases left between them. Germline V gene data show CDR1 as LGHNT and CDR2 as FRNRAP. This CDR3 is CASGSHSSYNEQFF. DNA of the CDR3: TGTGCTAGTGGTTCCCACAGCTCCTACAATGAGCAGTTCTTC.

The V and J genes are TRBV6-4 and TRBJ2-3; 16 positions match TRBD2. Unmatched junction bases numbered 0, after V lost 2 bases and J lost 4 bases. CDR3 length: 16 residues. The germline CDR1 and CDR2 sequences are MRHNA and SNTAGT. The CDR3 reads CASSDGTSGGADTQYF. As DNA, the CDR3 is TGTGCCAGCAGTGACGGGACTAGCGGGGGGGCAGATACGCAGTATTTT.

This clonotype was seen more than once but under ten times. The rearrangement links TRBV19 to TRBJ2-1, with D perhaps TRBD1 or TRBD2 (5 bases each). The V end was cut by 4 bases, the J end by 9 bases, with 10 bases between. The germline CDR1 and CDR2 sequences are LNHDA and SQIVND (reference sequence). This CDR3 spans 12 amino acids. CDR3 region: CASSNPGPEQFF. CDR3 nucleotide sequence: TGTGCCAGTAGTAACCCGGGGCCTGAGCAGTTCTTC.

The chain joins TRBV15 to TRBJ2-2, with D possibly called TRBD1 or TRBD2 (5 bases each). The CDR3 is 14 amino acids. Germline CDR1 reads LNHNV; CDR2 reads YYDKDF (reference sequence). Trimming left V 2 bases short and J 7 bases short, with 11 bases between. CDR3 amino acids: CATSRFGGRGELFF. In DNA form, the CDR3 reads TGTGCCACCAGCAGATTTGGGGGACGCGGGGAGCTGTTTTTT.